The entry below gives a single T cell receptor beta chain sequence along with its context. This record comes from a study of blood T cell repertoires in COVID-19. Study in general: COVID-19 samples from acute and convalescent phases originated in the United States, Italy and Spain. In each case, the material was cDNA or gDNA derived from T cells, B-cell-depleted T cells, or PBMCs.

Germline V gene lookup returns CDR1 SNHLY and CDR2 FYNNEI. V shed 8 bases, J shed 2 bases, and the junction held 4 bases outside the gene matches. CDR3 length: 14 residues. In the original workflow: Quantification of nucleated cells was approximated via reference gene primer amplification. Assay used: immunoSEQ multiplex PCR; TCRdb lists only in-frame clones, some missing. V and J calls and clone size come straight from that table; D and trimming were deduced from the DNA. The table has over 95,000 clones, 81% seen once; the top ten hold about 1.6%. The receptor's source is a man aged 45-65 years with acute or convalescent COVID-19. The genes are TRBV2 and TRBJ2-2; 8 nucleotides agree with TRBD2. Material for sequencing was peripheral blood. CDR3 loop: CASRTSPNTGELFF. In nucleotides, the CDR3 is TGTGCCAGCCGGACTAGCCCTAACACCGGGGAGCTGTTTTTT.